This T cell receptor beta chain is drawn from a study of post-analysis software for immune sequencing data. Study-level information: Courses of disease covered relapsing-remitting, secondary progressive and progressive-relapsing multiple sclerosis. Study-level points and caveats: Clustering by F measure revealed strong co-clustering among samples prepared together in one batch. Controls significantly exceeded multiple sclerosis patients in normalized Chao1 diversity. There were roughly 5 TRBV segments more frequent in patients than controls, and TRBV5-6, TRBV5-1 and TRBV20-1 were among them.

Carried by the TCR beta cDNA libraries were unique molecular identifiers. Roughly 500,000 cDNA molecules were recovered from an input of roughly 0.95 to 11 million T cells. TCRdb recomputed calls from the PCR reads with MiXCR, one row per CDR3 protein. This sample yields hundreds of thousands of distinct CDR3 sequences, of which more than 50% are seen a single time; about 10% belongs to the top ten. This clonotype showed up just a few times. Its matching antigen is unknown. The V gene lost 8 bases and the J gene lost 5 bases, with 16 bases spanning the gap. The CDR3 spans 14 residues. Per the germline V gene, CDR1 is MNHEY and CDR2 is SVGEGT.

The specimen was blood. The V and J genes are TRBV6-2 or TRBV6-3 and TRBJ2-1; either TRBD1 or TRBD2 may supply D (6 bases each). The receptor's source is a girl aged 2-10 years with multiple sclerosis. CDR3 sequence (DNA): TGTGCCAGCCTCGGGGGCCCCGCGGACAATGAGCAGTTCTTC. Its translation: CASLGGPADNEQFF.